The 14 T cell receptor beta chains below were found in one sample sequenced in a study of blood T cells in healthy people across ages. Combining a sample-barcoded 5' primer with a J-beta primer mix, a second PCR ran for roughly 7 to 11 cycles. TCRdb re-analysed the 5' RACE reads in MiXCR, keeping a single row per CDR3 protein. Of more than 1.4 million distinct CDR3 sequences in the sample, 40% to 50% were seen once. Sequenced material: blood. The receptor source for this set is a woman aged 18-29 years in good health.

This sequence joins TRBV5-5 and TRBJ1-3, with D possibly TRBD1 on 6 matching bases. The V and J ends lost 3 bases and 8 bases respectively, with 15 bases between them. Germline V gene data show CDR1 as SGHKS and CDR2 as YYEKEE (reference sequence). CDR3 length: 14 amino acids. CDR3 protein: CASSSPNQGHTIYF. CDR3 in DNA: TGTGCCAGCAGCTCACCGAATCAGGGGCACACCATATATTTT.

V usage is TRBV6-2 or TRBV6-3 and J usage is TRBJ1-2; the D gene is possibly TRBD1 (5 bases). This CDR3 contains 15 residues. The V end was cut by 4 bases, the J end by 8 bases, with 20 bases between. Germline values: CDR1 MNHEY, CDR2 SVGEGT. Here the CDR3 reads CASSSSHQGRGGYTF. The CDR3 nucleotides read TGTGCCAGCAGTTCATCCCACCAGGGACGCGGGGGCTACACCTTC.

This clonotype was seen a handful of times. The chain is built from TRBV7-2 and TRBJ1-2; the D gene is possibly TRBD1 (5 bases). The V end was cut by 5 bases, the J end by 8 bases, with 18 bases between. The CDR3 totals 14 residues. The germline V gene has CDR1 SGHTA and CDR2 FQGNSA. Written as DNA, the CDR3 is TGTGCCAGCAGCCCTGGGGGGGGTGTAGGGGGCTACACCTTC. It encodes CASSPGGGVGGYTF.

This rearrangement joins TRBV30 to TRBJ2-3; D uncertain. CDR3 size: 13 residues. Germline V lookup: CDR1 GTSNPN, CDR2 SVGIG (reference sequence). V was shortened by 1 base and J by 4 bases, with 9 bases between the two germline ends. The CDR3 nucleotides read TGTGCCTGGAGTGCCAGTAGCCCAGATACGCAGTATTTT. As protein: CAWSASSPDTQYF.

The chain joins TRBV4-2 to TRBJ2-7, with TRBD2 identical over 12 bases. Germline CDR1 LGHNA, CDR2 YNFKEQ. The V gene end was trimmed by 0 bases and the J gene end by 7 bases; junction bases not matched to a gene: 7. The CDR3 is 16 amino acids. The CDR3 coding sequence is TGTGCCAGCAGCCAAGATGCGACTAGCGGGGGCGATGAGCAGTACTTC. Encoded protein: CASSQDATSGGDEQYF.

The chain links TRBV27 to TRBJ1-1; 8 nucleotides line up with TRBD1. CDR3 length: 17 residues. Per the germline V gene, CDR1 is MNHEY and CDR2 is SMNVEV (reference sequence). The junction had 12 bases not matched to a gene; V was cut back by 6 bases and J by 0 bases. This chain's CDR3 is CASSRGQGAFVNTEAFF. For the CDR3, the DNA is TGTGCCAGCAGCCGTGGGCAGGGGGCGTTTGTGAACACTGAAGCTTTCTTT.

The V gene is TRBV7-9, the J gene TRBJ1-2; 7 bases line up with TRBD1. The CDR3 consists of 15 residues. The V gene's germline CDR1 is SEHNR and CDR2 FQNEAQ (reference sequence). The V segment lost 5 bases and the J segment 7 bases; nucleotides outside the gene matches: 13. CDR3: CASSATSTGSSGYTF. In DNA, the CDR3 is TGTGCCAGCAGCGCAACCTCGACAGGGAGCTCTGGCTACACCTTC. The full variable domain, its missing parts supplied by reference TRBV7-9 and TRBJ1-2, is DTGVSQNPRHKITKRGQNVTFRCDPISEHNRLYWYRQTLGQGPEFLTYFQNEAQLEKSRLLSDRFSAERPKGSFSTLEIQRTEQGDSAMYLCASSATSTGSSGYTFGSGTRLTVV.

The chain has TRBV5-1 and TRBJ2-2, with D perhaps matching TRBD2 (5 bases). The CDR3 loop spans 15 amino acids. V was cut by 5 bases and J by 0 bases, with 11 bases left in between. Germline values: CDR1 SGHRS, CDR2 YFSETQ. The CDR3 here is CASSWGAPNTGELFF. The CDR3 nucleotides are TGCGCCAGCAGTTGGGGAGCGCCGAACACCGGGGAGCTGTTTTTT.

This clonotype was seen more than once but under ten times. The V gene is TRBV18, the J gene TRBJ2-1; D ambiguous. From germline, CDR1 is KGHSH and CDR2 LQKENI. V was trimmed by 5 bases and J by 8 bases, leaving 10 bases between them. This CDR3 comprises 12 residues. The CDR3 coding sequence is TGTGCCAGCTCAAGGAATGAGGATGAGCAGTTCTTC. Translating gives CASSRNEDEQFF.

This clonotype was counted at least ten times. The V and J genes are TRBV3-1 and TRBJ2-3; no definite D call. The CDR3 runs 13 residues. CDR1 is LGHDT and CDR2 is YNNKEL in the germline V gene (reference sequence). Trimming took off 2 bases at V and 1 base at J, with 4 bases between the two ends. The CDR3: CASSQRGTDTQYF. CDR3 nucleotide sequence: TGTGCCAGCAGCCAAAGGGGCACAGATACGCAGTATTTT.

V is TRBV21-1 and J is TRBJ2-1; the D call of TRBD2 is as the table states it, not checked on the DNA. TRBV21-1 is annotated as a pseudogene. This CDR3 has 21 residues. The chain's CDR3 is CASSKDKVGLAGRGLYNEQFF. The CDR3 coding sequence is TGTGCCAGCAGCAAAGACAAGGTGGGACTGGCGGGCAGGGGGCTCTACAATGAGCAGTTCTTC.

The V and J genes are TRBV7-8 and TRBJ2-2; D might be TRBD1 (6 bases). Germline assignment: CDR1 SGHVS and CDR2 FQNEAQ. Between the trimmed V and J ends, which lost 3 bases and 1 base, there was a span of 12 bases. This CDR3 has 16 residues. Written as DNA, the CDR3 is TGTGCCAGCAGCTTTACCGGGACACTGAACACCGGGGAGCTGTTTTTT. Its protein is CASSFTGTLNTGELFF.

The chain links TRBV7-2 to TRBJ1-2; D unresolved. Between the trimmed V and J ends, which lost 7 bases and 8 bases, there was a span of 17 bases. The length of the CDR3 is 13 residues. Germline V gene data show CDR1 as SGHTA and CDR2 as FQGNSA. The chain's CDR3 is CASNLRVLEGYTF. The CDR3 region has the DNA TGTGCCAGCAACCTTCGGGTACTTGAGGGCTACACCTTC.

This rearrangement joins TRBV4-2 to TRBJ2-3; 8 bases are a match to TRBD2. This CDR3 has 16 amino acids. After removal of 4 bases from V and 4 bases from J, the junction contained 10 bases not matched to a gene. Germline values: CDR1 LGHNA, CDR2 YNFKEQ. CDR3 in DNA: TGTGCCAGCAGCCCGGGAGCGGGGGCATTGGCAGATACGCAGTATTTT. Translating it yields CASSPGAGALADTQYF.